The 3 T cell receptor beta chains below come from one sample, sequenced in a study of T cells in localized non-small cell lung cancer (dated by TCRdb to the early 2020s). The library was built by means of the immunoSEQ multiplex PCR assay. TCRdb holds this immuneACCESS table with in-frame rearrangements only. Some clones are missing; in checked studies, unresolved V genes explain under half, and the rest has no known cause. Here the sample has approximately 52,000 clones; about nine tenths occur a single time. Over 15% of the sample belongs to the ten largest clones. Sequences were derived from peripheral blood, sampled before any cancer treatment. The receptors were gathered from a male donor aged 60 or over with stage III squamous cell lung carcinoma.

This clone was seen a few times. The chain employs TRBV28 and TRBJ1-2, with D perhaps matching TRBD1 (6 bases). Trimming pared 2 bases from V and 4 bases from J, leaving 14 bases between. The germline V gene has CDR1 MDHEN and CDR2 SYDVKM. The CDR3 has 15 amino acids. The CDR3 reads CASSLQGTLLYGYTF. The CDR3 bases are TGTGCCAGCAGTTTACAGGGGACGCTACTCTATGGCTACACCTTC.

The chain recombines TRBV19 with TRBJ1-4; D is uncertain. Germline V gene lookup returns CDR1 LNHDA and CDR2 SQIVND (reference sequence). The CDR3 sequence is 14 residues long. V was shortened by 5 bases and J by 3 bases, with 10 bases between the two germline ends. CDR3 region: CASSGTAANEKLFF. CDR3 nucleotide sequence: TGTGCCAGTAGTGGTACAGCAGCTAATGAAAAACTGTTTTTT.

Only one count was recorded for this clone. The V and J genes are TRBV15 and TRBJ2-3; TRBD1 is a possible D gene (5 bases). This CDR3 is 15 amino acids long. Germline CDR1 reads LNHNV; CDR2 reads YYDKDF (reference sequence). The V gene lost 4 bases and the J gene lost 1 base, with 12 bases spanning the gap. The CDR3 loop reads CATSIDFRGTDTQYF. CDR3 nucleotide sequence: TGTGCCACCAGCATTGACTTCAGGGGCACAGATACGCAGTATTTT.